The 9 T cell receptor beta chains below all came from one sample that was sequenced in a study of human T cells and chemical hapten exposure. TCRdb re-called the RACE reads through MiXCR, storing one row per CDR3 protein. The table includes fewer than 400,000 distinct CDR3 sequences, approximately 6.3% detected once. Sample time point: patch test 1, 2 weeks after DPC sensitization. Indicated treatment: therapeutic diphenylcyclopropenone sensitization with weekly scalp DPC. This sample comprised whole blood, obtained in connection with sensitization to the hapten diphenylcyclopropenone (DPC). Source of these receptors: a woman aged 18-30 years with alopecia areata. Some clones in this sample may be carry-over from other donors' samples.

The J gene is TRBJ2-7, the V gene TRBV20-1; the D is unclear. The germline CDR1 and CDR2 sequences are DFQATT and SNEGSKA (reference sequence). V was cut by 0 bases and J by 0 bases, with 6 bases left in between. The CDR3 extends over 13 amino acids. The DNA for the CDR3 is TGCAGTGCTAGAGACTGGAGCTCCTACGAGCAGTACTTC. Its translation is CSARDWSSYEQYF.

The table lists this clonotype with a few counts. Here the CDR3 DNA reads TGTGCCAGCAGTGCCACCTTGCCAGGGGCCGGGGAGCTGTTTTTT. It yields the protein CASSATLPGAGELFF. The chain combines TRBV2 with TRBJ2-2; D is possibly TRBD1 (6 bases). The V end was cut by 4 bases, the J end by 6 bases, with 15 bases between. The CDR3 is made up of 15 amino acids. CDR1 and CDR2 (germline): SNHLY, FYNNEI. The variable domain in full, completed from reference TRBV2 and TRBJ2-2, reads EPEVTQTPSHQVTQMGQEVILRCVPISNHLYFYWYRQILGQKVEFLVSFYNNEISEKSEIFDDQFSVERPDGSNFTLKIRSTKLEDSAMYFCASSATLPGAGELFFGEGSRLTVL.

This clonotype was recorded a few times. The chain carries TRBV4-2 and TRBJ2-3; D may be TRBD2 (5 bases). The CDR3 has 17 amino acids. The V end was cut by 0 bases, the J end by 6 bases, with 19 bases between. The germline V gene encodes CDR1 LGHNA and CDR2 YNFKEQ. The CDR3 nucleotides are TGTGCCAGCAGCCAAGATTTAACGGGATCCGTCGAGGATACGCAGTATTTT. Translation: CASSQDLTGSVEDTQYF.

In regard to this clonotype: At one end the junction does not follow the germline gene, possibly because of a read error. This chain uses TRBV18 with TRBJ1-1; no clear D gene. The CDR3 contains 12 residues. Germline assignment: CDR1 KGHSH and CDR2 LQKENI. The CDR3 spells CARSLPRTEAFF. The CDR3 DNA sequence: TGTGCCCGCTCACTACCACGAACTGAAGCTTTCTTT.

This clonotype was detected ten times or more. The J gene is TRBJ1-5, the V gene TRBV2, with D possibly matching TRBD1 (5 bases). Per germline, CDR1 SNHLY and CDR2 FYNNEI. This CDR3 spans 15 amino acids. The V end lost 7 bases, the J end lost 1 base, and 14 bases lay between the germline ends. CDR3 bases: TGTGCCAGCACCCCGCCCGGGGGAAGCAATCAGCCCCAGCATTTT. Encoded protein: CASTPPGGSNQPQHF.

This chain uses TRBV18 with TRBJ2-3; 9 bases fit TRBD2. The CDR3 covers 15 residues. Germline loops: CDR1 KGHSH, CDR2 LQKENI. Trimming took 3 bases from V and 3 from J; bases not matched to a gene: 4. CDR3 nucleotides: TGTGCCAGCTCACCCCCGGGACTAGCAACAGATACGCAGTATTTT. Amino acids: CASSPPGLATDTQYF.

Ten or more counts support this clonotype. The rearrangement uses TRBV10-3 and TRBJ1-3; a possible D gene is TRBD1 (6 bases). CDR3 size: 16 residues. Germline loops: CDR1 ENHRY, CDR2 SYGVKD. The V and J ends lost 1 base and 0 bases respectively, with 10 bases between them. For the CDR3, the DNA is TGTGCCATCAGTGAGTGGGACACCTACTCTGGAAACACCATATATTTT. Translation gives CAISEWDTYSGNTIYF.

This clonotype was found many times. V and J are TRBV7-6 and TRBJ2-6; possible D gene TRBD1, 5 bases. Germline values: CDR1 SGHVS, CDR2 FNYEAQ. The V end was cut by 5 bases, the J end by 2 bases, with 10 bases between. CDR3 length equals 15 residues. The chain's CDR3 is CASSPQGAGANVLTF. The CDR3 bases are TGTGCCAGCAGCCCCCAGGGTGCTGGGGCCAACGTCCTGACTTTC.

The chain combines TRBV6-2 or TRBV6-3 with TRBJ1-1, with D possibly matching TRBD1 (5 bases). Germline CDR1 reads MNHEY; CDR2 reads SVGEGT. The ends were cut back, 7 bases at V and 6 bases at J, with 18 bases in the middle. The length of the CDR3 is 14 residues. The CDR3 DNA is TGTGCCAGCATCCCCGGGGGGTCCGGGCCTGAAGCTTTCTTT. Translation gives CASIPGGSGPEAFF.